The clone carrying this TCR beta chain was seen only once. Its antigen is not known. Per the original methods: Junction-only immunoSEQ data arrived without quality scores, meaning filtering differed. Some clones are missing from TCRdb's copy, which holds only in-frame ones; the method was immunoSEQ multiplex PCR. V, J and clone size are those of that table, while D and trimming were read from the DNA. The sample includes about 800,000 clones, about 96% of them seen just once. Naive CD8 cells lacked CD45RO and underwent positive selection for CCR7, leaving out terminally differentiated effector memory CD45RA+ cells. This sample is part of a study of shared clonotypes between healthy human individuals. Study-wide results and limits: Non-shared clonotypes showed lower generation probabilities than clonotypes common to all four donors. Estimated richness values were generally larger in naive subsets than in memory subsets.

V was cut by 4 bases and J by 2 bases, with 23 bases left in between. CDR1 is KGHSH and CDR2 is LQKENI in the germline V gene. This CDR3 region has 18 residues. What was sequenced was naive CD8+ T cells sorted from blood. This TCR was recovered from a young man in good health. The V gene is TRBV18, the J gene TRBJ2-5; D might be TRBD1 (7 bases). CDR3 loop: CASSQGFAGTASQETQYF. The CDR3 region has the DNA TGTGCCAGCTCACAGGGGTTCGCGGGGACAGCGTCACAAGAGACCCAGTACTTC.